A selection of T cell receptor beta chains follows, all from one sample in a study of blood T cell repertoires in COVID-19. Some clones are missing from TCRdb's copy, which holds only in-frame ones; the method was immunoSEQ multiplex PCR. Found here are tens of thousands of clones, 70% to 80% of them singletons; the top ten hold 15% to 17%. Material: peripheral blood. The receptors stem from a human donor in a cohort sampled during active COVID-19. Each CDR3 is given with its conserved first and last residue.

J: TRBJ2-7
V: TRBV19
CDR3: CASSLRTIGGYEQYF

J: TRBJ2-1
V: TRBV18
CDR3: CASSPPGLVLNEQFF

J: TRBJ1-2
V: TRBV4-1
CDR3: CASSQSQGAQRYGYTF

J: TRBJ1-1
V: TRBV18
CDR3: CASSHRDRGTTEAFF

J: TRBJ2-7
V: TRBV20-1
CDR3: CSAREKYEQYF

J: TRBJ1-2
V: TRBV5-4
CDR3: CASSPGAASPYGYTF

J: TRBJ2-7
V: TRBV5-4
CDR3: CASSSGTDRYYEQYF

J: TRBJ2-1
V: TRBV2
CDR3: CASSPGTYNEQFF

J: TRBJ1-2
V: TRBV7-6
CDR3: CASSQPRRVRDYGYTF

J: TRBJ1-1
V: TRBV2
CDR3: CASILRGNTEAFF

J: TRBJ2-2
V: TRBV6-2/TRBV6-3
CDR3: CASSQDLNTGELFF

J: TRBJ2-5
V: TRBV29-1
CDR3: CSVDRGFASGEETQYF

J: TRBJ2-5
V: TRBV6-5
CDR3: CASRMSATRGETQYF

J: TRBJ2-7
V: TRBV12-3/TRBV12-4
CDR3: CASSLTQAEQYF

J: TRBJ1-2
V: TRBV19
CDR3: CASVNGQSPSPSYGYTF

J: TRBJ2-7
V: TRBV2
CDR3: CASSEVPEAYEQYF

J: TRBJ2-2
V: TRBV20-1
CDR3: CSASWGEDTGELFF